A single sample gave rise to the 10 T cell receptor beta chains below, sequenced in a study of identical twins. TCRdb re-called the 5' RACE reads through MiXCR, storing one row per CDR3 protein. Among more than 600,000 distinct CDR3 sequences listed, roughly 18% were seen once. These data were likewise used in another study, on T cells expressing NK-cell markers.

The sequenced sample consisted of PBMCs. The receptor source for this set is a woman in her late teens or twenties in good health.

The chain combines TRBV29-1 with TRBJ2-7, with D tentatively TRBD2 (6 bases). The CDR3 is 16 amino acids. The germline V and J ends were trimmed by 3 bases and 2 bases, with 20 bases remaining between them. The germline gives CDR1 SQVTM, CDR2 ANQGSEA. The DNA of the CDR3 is TGCAGCGTTGAGCATTCGCCGGAGGGACCCCCCTACGAGCAGTACTTC. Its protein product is CSVEHSPEGPPYEQYF.

This CDR3 is CASSHLGLAGGSGEQFF. DNA for the CDR3: TGCGCCAGCAGCCACTTGGGACTAGCGGGAGGAAGCGGAGAGCAGTTCTTC. The chain carries TRBV4-3 and TRBJ2-1; 15 nucleotides align to TRBD2. The CDR3 runs to 17 residues. V lost 3 bases, J lost 10 bases, and 10 bases stayed unmatched. The V gene's germline CDR1 is LGHNA and CDR2 YSLEER.

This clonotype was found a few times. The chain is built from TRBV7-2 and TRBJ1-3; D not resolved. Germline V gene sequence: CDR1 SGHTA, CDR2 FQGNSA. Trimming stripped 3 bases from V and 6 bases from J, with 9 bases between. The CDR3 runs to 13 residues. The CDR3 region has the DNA TGTGCCAGCAGCTTGGGTGGAGTAAACACCATATATTTT. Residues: CASSLGGVNTIYF.

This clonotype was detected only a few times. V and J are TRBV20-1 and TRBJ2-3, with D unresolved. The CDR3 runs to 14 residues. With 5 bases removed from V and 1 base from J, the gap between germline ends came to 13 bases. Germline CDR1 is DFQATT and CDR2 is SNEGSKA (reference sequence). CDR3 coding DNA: TGCAGTGCTGTGCTTGGTGGCCGCACAGATACGCAGTATTTT. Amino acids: CSAVLGGRTDTQYF.

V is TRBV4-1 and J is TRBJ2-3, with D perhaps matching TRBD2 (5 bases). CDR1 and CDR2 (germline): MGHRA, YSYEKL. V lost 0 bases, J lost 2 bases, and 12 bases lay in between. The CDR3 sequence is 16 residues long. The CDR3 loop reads CASSQDYRRHTDTQYF. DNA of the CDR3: TGCGCCAGCAGCCAAGACTACCGGAGGCACACAGATACGCAGTATTTT.

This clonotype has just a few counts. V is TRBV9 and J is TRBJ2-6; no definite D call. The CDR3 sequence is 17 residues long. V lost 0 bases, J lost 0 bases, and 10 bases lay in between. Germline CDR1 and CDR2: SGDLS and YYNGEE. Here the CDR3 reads CASSVGLEYSGANVLTF. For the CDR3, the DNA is TGTGCCAGCAGCGTAGGACTTGAATACTCTGGGGCCAACGTCCTGACTTTC.

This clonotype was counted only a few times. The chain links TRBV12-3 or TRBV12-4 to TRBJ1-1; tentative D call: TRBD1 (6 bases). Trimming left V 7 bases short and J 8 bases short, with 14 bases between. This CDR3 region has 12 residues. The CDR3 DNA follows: TGTGCCAGCACCGAACGGACAGCAGAAGCTTTCTTT. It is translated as CASTERTAEAFF.

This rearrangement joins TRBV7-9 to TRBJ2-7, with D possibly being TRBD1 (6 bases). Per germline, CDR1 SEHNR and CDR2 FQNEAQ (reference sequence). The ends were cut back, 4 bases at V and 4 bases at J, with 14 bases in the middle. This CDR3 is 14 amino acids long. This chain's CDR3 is CASSSEGGRYEQYF. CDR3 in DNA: TGTGCCAGCAGCTCAGAAGGGGGACGGTACGAGCAGTACTTC.

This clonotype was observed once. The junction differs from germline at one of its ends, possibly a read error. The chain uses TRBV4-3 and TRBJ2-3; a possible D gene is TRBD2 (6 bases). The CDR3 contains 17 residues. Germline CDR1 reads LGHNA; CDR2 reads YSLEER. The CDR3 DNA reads TGCGCCAGCAGCCAAGAAGCTCGGTATACTAGCACAGATACGCCGTATTTT. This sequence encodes CASSQEARYTSTDTPYF.

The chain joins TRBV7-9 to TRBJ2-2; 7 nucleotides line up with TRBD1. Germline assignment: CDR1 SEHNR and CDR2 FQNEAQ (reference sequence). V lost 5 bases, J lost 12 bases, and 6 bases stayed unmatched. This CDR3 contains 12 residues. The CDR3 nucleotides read TGTGCCAGCAGCCCACCCAGGGGGAAGCTGTTTTTT. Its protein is CASSPPRGKLFF.